The next 18 T cell receptor beta chains were all read from a single sample in a study of cytomegalovirus exposure and HLA in healthy donors. With 60 Vbeta and 13 Jbeta primers, the PCR was carried out. Method: immunoSEQ multiplex PCR; TCRdb's copy keeps in-frame clones and lacks some. This sample carries some 180,000 clones, more than 70% of them seen once, and the ten largest clones take more than 1.1%. The sequenced material came from PBMCs. The receptor source for this set is a girl between 5 and 17 years old in good health and CMV-seropositive.

This clone appeared a few times. The chain is built from TRBV2 and TRBJ2-7; no clear D. This CDR3 spans 16 amino acids. Between the trimmed V and J ends, which lost 3 bases and 2 bases, there was a span of 17 bases. Germline V CDR1 and CDR2: SNHLY, FYNNEI. The CDR3 coding sequence is TGTGCCAGCAGTGAGTCTGTGAAGCGTAACACCTACGAGCAGTACTTC. Its translation: CASSESVKRNTYEQYF.

The V and J genes are TRBV6-6 and TRBJ2-7, with a possible D match to TRBD2 (5 bases). The V gene lost 0 bases and the J gene lost 0 bases, with 9 bases spanning the gap. The length of the CDR3 is 15 residues. The germline gives CDR1 MNHNY, CDR2 SVGAGI (reference sequence). The CDR3 sequence is CASSYSRDPSYEQYF. The DNA of the CDR3 is TGTGCCAGCAGTTACTCCCGGGATCCCTCCTACGAGCAGTACTTC.

This clone was found a few times. The V and J genes are TRBV6-1 and TRBJ1-4; D may be TRBD1 (5 bases). Germline lookup yields CDR1 MNHNS and CDR2 SASEGT. Trimming left V 6 bases short and J 3 bases short, with 14 bases between. The CDR3 extends over 15 amino acids. In nucleotides, the CDR3 is TGTGCCAGCAGGGGCGGGGCGGGACCTAATGAAAAACTGTTTTTT. Its protein product is CASRGGAGPNEKLFF.

V and J are TRBV5-1 and TRBJ2-5; D remains unclear. Germline CDR1 and CDR2: SGHRS and YFSETQ. The CDR3 totals 14 residues. Trimming shortened V by 7 bases and J by 1 base, and 14 bases separated the two germline ends. The CDR3 reads CASGLTAIQETQYF. The CDR3 region has the DNA TGCGCCAGCGGATTAACAGCCATCCAAGAGACCCAGTACTTC.

This sequence joins TRBV6-1 and TRBJ2-7; D gene ambiguous. The germline CDR1 and CDR2 sequences are MNHNS and SASEGT. This CDR3 comprises 12 residues. Trimming cost V 7 bases and J 0 bases, with 7 bases left between them. This CDR3 is CASTPSSYEQYF. The CDR3 coding sequence is TGTGCCAGCACCCCGAGCTCCTACGAGCAGTACTTC.

This rearrangement joins TRBV30 to TRBJ1-1; no clear D gene. The germline V and J ends were trimmed by 0 bases and 8 bases, with 7 bases remaining between them. CDR1 GTSNPN and CDR2 SVGIG come from the germline V gene (reference sequence). CDR3 length: 11 amino acids. As DNA, the CDR3 is TGTGCCTGGAGTGTAAGACAAGAAGCTTTCTTT. Protein: CAWSVRQEAFF.

V gene TRBV5-1 combines with J gene TRBJ1-1, with TRBD1 identical over 7 bases. V gave up 2 bases and J gave up 1 base; unmatched junction bases: 2. The CDR3 has 14 residues. From germline, CDR1 is SGHRS and CDR2 YFSETQ. The DNA of the CDR3 is TGCGCCAGCAGCTTAACAGGGGCGAACACTGAAGCTTTCTTT. This codes for CASSLTGANTEAFF. The variable domain in full, completed from reference TRBV5-1 and TRBJ1-1, reads KAGVTQTPRYLIKTRGQQVTLSCSPISGHRSVSWYQQTPGQGLQFLFEYFSETQRNKGNFPGRFSGRQFSNSRSEMNVSTLELGDSALYLCASSLTGANTEAFFGQGTRLTVV.

This clone was detected only a few times. CDR3 nucleotide sequence: TGTGCCAGCACGCTAGCGATCTCCTACAATGAGCAGTTCTTC. Protein: CASTLAISYNEQFF. The V and J genes are TRBV6-1 and TRBJ2-1; D may be TRBD2 (6 bases). Germline-derived CDR1 and CDR2 are MNHNS and SASEGT. The CDR3 runs to 14 residues. Deletions cut 7 bases from V and 0 bases from J, with 10 bases between.

The CDR3 sequence is CATEQGARDTQYF. The CDR3 coding sequence is TGTGCCACCGAACAGGGGGCGAGAGATACGCAGTATTTT. The rearrangement uses TRBV28 and TRBJ2-3; TRBD1 aligns across 9 bases. Per germline, CDR1 MDHEN and CDR2 SYDVKM. With V trimmed by 10 bases and J by 5 bases, 7 bases remained unmatched. The length of the CDR3 is 13 residues.

A word on this clone: The junction shows a germline mismatch at one end, possibly a read error. V is TRBV11-2 and J is TRBJ2-1, with TRBD1 matching 9 bases. Germline V gene sequence: CDR1 SGHAT, CDR2 FQNNGV. The length of the CDR3 is 14 residues. This chain's CDR3 is CASSLDQWDRELFF. Here the CDR3 DNA reads TGTGCCAGCAGCTTAGATCAGTGGGACAGGGAGCTGTTCTTC. The whole variable domain, filled in from reference TRBV11-2 and TRBJ2-1, reads EAGVAQSPRYKIIEKRQSVAFWCNPISGHATLYWYQQILGQGPKLLIQFQNNGVVDDSQLPKDRFSAERLKGVDSTLKIQPAKLEDSAVYLCASSLDQWDRELFFGPGTRLTVL.

The chain has TRBV27 and TRBJ2-5; D may be TRBD2 (6 bases). This CDR3 is 14 amino acids long. Trimming left V 4 bases short and J 6 bases short, with 15 bases between. Germline V CDR1 and CDR2: MNHEY, SMNVEV (reference sequence). Written as DNA, the CDR3 is TGTGCCAGCAGTTCCCTCGGACGGGGGAAGACCCAGTACTTC. Its protein is CASSSLGRGKTQYF.

To note about this clone: Other DNA sequences in this specimen translate into the identical CDR3. The gene calls are TRBV19 and TRBJ1-1; TRBD1 matches 9 bases. Germline V lookup: CDR1 LNHDA, CDR2 SQIVND (reference sequence). J gave up 3 bases and V 4 bases, and 0 bases lay outside the gene matches. The CDR3 is made up of 13 amino acids. The DNA for the CDR3 is TGTGCCAGTAGTAGGGACAGGGACACTGAAGCTTTCTTT. Amino acid sequence: CASSRDRDTEAFF.

On this clone: An end of the junction differs from the germline gene, which may be a read error. The V gene is TRBV7-7, the J gene TRBJ2-2; no reliable D call. This CDR3 has 15 residues. The germline V gene has CDR1 SSHAT and CDR2 FNYEAQ (reference sequence). The CDR3 is CASSPRVFNTGELFF. In nucleotides, the CDR3 is TGTGCTAGCAGCCCCCGGGTCTTCAACACCGGGGAGCTGTTTTTT.

The chain is built from TRBV7-9 and TRBJ1-1, with D tentatively TRBD1 (6 bases). This CDR3 has 12 amino acids. The germline gives CDR1 SEHNR, CDR2 FQNEAQ (reference sequence). Trimming cost V 5 bases and J 8 bases, with 12 bases left between them. Written as DNA, the CDR3 is TGTGCCAGCAGCAGGGGACAAGGCGAAGCTTTCTTT. It is translated as CASSRGQGEAFF.

A few counts support this clone. J is TRBJ1-1 and V is TRBV29-1; D perhaps matches TRBD1 (5 bases). The CDR3 spans 13 residues. Trimming removed 7 bases at V and 5 bases at J, with 17 bases between. The V gene's germline CDR1 is SQVTM and CDR2 ANQGSEA. CDR3 DNA: TGCAGCGCCCATGGGGGGTCTGGAACTGAAGCTTTCTTT. It codes for CSAHGGSGTEAFF.

This clone was picked up a small number of times. The chain links TRBV19 to TRBJ2-5; 8 bases agree with TRBD1. The CDR3 is made up of 15 amino acids. The germline CDR1 and CDR2 sequences are LNHDA and SQIVND (reference sequence). Trimming cost V 4 bases and J 4 bases; bases outside gene matches: 8. CDR3 sequence (DNA): TGTGCCAGTAGTACTCGGACAGGGATGCCAGAGACCCAGTACTTC. Translation: CASSTRTGMPETQYF. The whole variable domain, filled in from reference TRBV19 and TRBJ2-5, reads DGGITQSPKYLFRKEGQNVTLSCEQNLNHDAMYWYRQDPGQGLRLIYYSQIVNDFQKGDIAEGYSVSREKKESFPLTVTSAQKNPTAFYLCASSTRTGMPETQYFGPGTRLLVL.

V and J are TRBV6-5 and TRBJ1-1; D remains ambiguous. V was clipped by 2 bases and J by 8 bases, with 6 bases between them. The CDR3 has 11 amino acids. CDR1 is MNHEY and CDR2 is SVGAGI in the germline V gene. The CDR3 reads CASSYGGEAFF. CDR3 bases: TGTGCCAGCAGTTACGGCGGGGAAGCTTTCTTT.

The rearrangement uses TRBV9 and TRBJ2-3; TRBD2 matches at 7 bases. CDR3 size: 17 residues. The V gene's germline CDR1 is SGDLS and CDR2 YYNGEE. With 3 bases clipped from V and 0 bases from J, the junction kept 10 bases outside the gene matches. The CDR3 sequence is CASSARDYGGSTDTQYF. In nucleotides, the CDR3 is TGTGCCAGCAGCGCCCGGGACTACGGGGGTAGCACAGATACGCAGTATTTT.